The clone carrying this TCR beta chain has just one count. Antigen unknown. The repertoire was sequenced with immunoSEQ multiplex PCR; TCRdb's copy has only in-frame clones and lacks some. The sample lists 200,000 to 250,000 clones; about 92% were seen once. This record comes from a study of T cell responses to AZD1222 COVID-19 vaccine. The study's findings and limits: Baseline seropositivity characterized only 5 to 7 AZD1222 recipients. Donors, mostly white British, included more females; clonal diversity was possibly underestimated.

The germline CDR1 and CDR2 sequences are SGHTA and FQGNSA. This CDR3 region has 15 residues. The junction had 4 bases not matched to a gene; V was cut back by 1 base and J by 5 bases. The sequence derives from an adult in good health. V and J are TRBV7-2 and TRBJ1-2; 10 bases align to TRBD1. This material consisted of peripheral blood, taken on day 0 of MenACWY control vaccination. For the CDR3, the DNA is TGTGCCAGCAGCTTAGAGGGACAGGGGAGGTATGGCTACACCTTC. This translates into CASSLEGQGRYGYTF. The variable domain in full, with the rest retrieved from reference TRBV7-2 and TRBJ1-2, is GAGVSQSPSNKVTEKGKDVELRCDPISGHTALYWYRQSLGQGLEFLIYFQGNSAPDKSGLPSDRFSAERTGGSVSTLTIQRTQQEDSAVYLCASSLEGQGRYGYTFGSGTRLTVV.